The rows below give T cell receptor beta chains drawn from one sample of a study of blood T cell repertoires in COVID-19. Produced via immunoSEQ multiplex PCR; TCRdb's table is partial and in-frame only. The sample lists hundreds of thousands of clones; just over 85% were seen once. Sequencing was performed on PBMCs or T cells enriched from blood (not recorded which). The receptors here all came from a middle-aged woman with acute COVID-19. CDR3s include the opening cysteine and the closing phenylalanine or tryptophan. A D gene is named only where the DNA matches it firmly. Not every row has a clone size; where given, it reads once, few, many or a size class.

TRBV28	.	TRBD1	TRBJ2-5	CASSPRKGRRRTGRKTQYF	TGTGCCAGCAGTCCGCGCAAGGGGCGCCGGCGGACAGGGCGAAAGACCCAGTACTTC
TRBV7-8	.	.	TRBJ1-3	CASSLNPPTRGNTIYF	TGTGCCAGCAGCTTAAACCCTCCGACGAGGGGAAACACCATATATTTT
TRBV4-1	.	TRBD1	TRBJ2-7	CASSRLTGGLFEQYF	TGCGCCAGCAGCCGTTTGACAGGGGGCCTTTTCGAGCAGTACTTC
TRBV7-6	.	.	TRBJ2-7	CAATTYEQYF	TGTGCCGCCACTACCTACGAGCAGTACTTC
TRBV28	.	.	TRBJ2-7	CASGDEQYF	TGTGCCAGCGGAGACGAGCAGTACTTC
TRBV11-3	.	.	TRBJ2-3	CASSFGSGGTDTQYF	TGTGCCAGCAGCTTCGGGAGTGGTGGCACAGATACGCAGTATTTT
TRBV5-6	.	.	TRBJ1-6	CASSLTGHHSPLHF	TGTGCCAGCAGCTTAACAGGTCATCATTCACCCCTCCACTTT
TRBV10-3	.	.	TRBJ2-7	CAISESTTVAYEQYF	TGTGCCATCAGTGAGAGTACGACAGTTGCCTACGAGCAGTACTTC
TRBV7-9	.	TRBD1	TRBJ1-2	CASRGELWTGGNYGYTF	TGTGCCAGCCGAGGAGAACTTTGGACAGGGGGGAACTATGGCTACACCTTC
TRBV25-1	.	TRBD1	TRBJ1-3	CASSRTGTGSGNTIYF	TGTGCCAGCAGTAGAACCGGGACAGGGTCTGGAAACACCATATATTTT
TRBV11-2	.	TRBD2	TRBJ2-1	CASSSREGWGNNEQFF	TGTGCCAGCAGCTCCCGGGAGGGGTGGGGTAACAATGAGCAGTTCTTC
TRBV13	.	.	TRBJ1-3	CASSLWVGGNTIYF	TGTGCCAGCAGCTTATGGGTGGGCGGAAACACCATATATTTT
TRBV7-2	.	TRBD2	TRBJ2-1	CASSRRGKLAGTNNEQFF	TGTGCCAGCAGCAGAAGGGGTAAACTAGCGGGAACCAACAATGAGCAGTTCTTC
TRBV7-2	.	TRBD1	TRBJ1-2	CASSARDRGDYGYTF	TGTGCCAGCAGCGCACGGGACAGGGGTGACTATGGCTACACCTTC
TRBV19	.	.	TRBJ1-1	CASSIGGLNTEAFF	TGTGCCAGTAGTATAGGCGGATTGAACACTGAAGCTTTCTTT
TRBV24-1	.	TRBD1	TRBJ2-1	CATRGTGPYDNEQFF	TGTGCCACCAGGGGGACAGGGCCTTACGACAATGAGCAGTTCTTC
TRBV7-6	.	.	TRBJ2-3	CASSSGGDTQYF	TGTGCCAGCAGCTCGGGCGGGGATACGCAGTATTTT
TRBV28	.	.	TRBJ1-5	CASSFRGAYQPQHF	TGTGCCAGCAGTTTTCGTGGGGCGTACCAGCCCCAGCATTTT
TRBV28	.	TRBD2	TRBJ2-2	CASSPPGLGVGELFF	TGTGCCAGCAGTCCCCCAGGACTAGGGGTCGGGGAGCTGTTTTTT
TRBV15	.	TRBD1	TRBJ1-2	CATSRGDRAGYGYTF	TGTGCCACCAGCAGAGGGGACAGGGCGGGCTATGGCTACACCTTC
TRBV28	few	TRBD2	TRBJ2-3	CASSLSGRPTDTQYF	TGTGCCAGCAGTCTATCCGGGAGGCCCACAGATACGCAGTATTTT
TRBV11-3	.	TRBD1	TRBJ1-4	CASSSLDREGEKLFF	TGTGCCAGCAGCTCTTTGGACAGGGAGGGGGAAAAACTGTTTTTT
TRBV9	once	.	TRBJ2-3	CASSLPSTDTQYF	TGTGCCAGCAGCCTTCCGAGCACAGATACGCAGTATTTT
TRBV18	.	TRBD2	TRBJ2-3	CASSPQRAGVPTDTQYF	TGTGCCAGCTCACCACAGAGGGCGGGAGTACCAACAGATACGCAGTATTTT